This T cell receptor beta chain was profiled in a study of blood T cell repertoires in COVID-19 (dated by TCRdb to between 2020 and 2021). Study-wide context: Samples covering the acute and convalescent phases of COVID-19 were provided by collaborators in the United States, Italy and Spain. Deeply sampled blood TCRbeta repertoires from subjects exposed to, actively infected with, or recovered from COVID-19 were included in the dataset. Where available, HLA class I and class II types were taken from metadata supplied by the sample provider and were not determined by assay-based typing. The repertoires were made available in a free public database intended to serve as a resource for research on the immune response to SARS-CoV-2. Samples were obtained from the ongoing ImmuneRACE study (first 160 participants) and from some 1,200 subjects provided by 6 global collaborators. The prospective study material was composed of cDNA or gDNA derived from T cells, B-cell-depleted T cells, or PBMCs. A de-identified subject ID, COVID-19 status, age in years and sex were almost always included in the sample metadata.

At one collaborating source in Seattle, patients were enrolled during active infection and were followed longitudinally through the course of disease. Whole blood was collected in K2EDTA tubes by collaborating institutions according to the institutions' own protocols. For TCRbeta analysis, collaborators shipped samples as frozen whole blood, isolated PBMCs, or DNA extracted from either of those sample types. This clone has a single count. The antigen this receptor binds is unknown. It has no much larger one-base neighbor in the sample; base qualities were not kept. Relative to germline, V is missing 6 bases and J is missing 7 bases, with 8 bases of the junction outside any gene match. Spanning cysteine to phenylalanine, the CDR3 consists of 14 amino acids. Only the CDR3 region is kept as DNA, spanning 42 bases read in frame from base 1. CDR1 WSHSY and CDR2 SAAADI were looked up in the germline V gene.

TCRbeta CDR3 regions were amplified from genomic DNA by means of the immunoSEQ Assay, a bias-controlled multiplex PCR. For the original study's pipeline: Within the assay, amplification of reference gene primers was used to estimate how many nucleated cells each sample contained. Sequence reads were collapsed and filtered to measure the absolute abundance of every unique TCRbeta CDR3 rearrangement. Productive Simpson clonality was computed per sample as the square root of Simpson's diversity index over productive rearrangements. The clones in this table, taken by TCRdb from immuneACCESS, are in-frame only. Not every clone is retained; where verified, under half of the shortfall comes from an unresolved V gene, and the cause of the rest is unknown. For V, J and clone size, that table is used; D and trimming come from the DNA. Within this sample are about 180,000 clones, with around four fifths of them counted one time only. 6.5% to 7.5% of the sample comes from the top ten.

The investigation overall reported the following: The quantity of clinical and demographic metadata differed by source and by participant and was supplied without curation.

The TCR comes from a woman between 40 and 50 years old with COVID-19, enrolled during active disease. This sequence uses TRBV10-2 and TRBJ1-2, with 10 bases aligning to TRBD1. Sequencing was done on a sample of peripheral blood. The DNA is as follows: TGCGCCAGCAGGACAGGGGGCGATTTTGGTGGCTACACCTTC. It translates as CASRTGGDFGGYTF.